The next 12 T cell receptor beta chains were all read from a single sample in a study of identical twins. Via MiXCR, TCRdb re-called the 5' RACE reads, giving one row per CDR3 protein. The sample consists of around 340,000 distinct CDR3 sequences, roughly 10% of them appearing once. Source material: naive T cells sorted from blood. The receptors were sampled from a woman aged 45-65 years in good health.

The sample holds a few counts of this clonotype. The gene calls are TRBV5-1 and TRBJ2-5, with TRBD2 identical over 9 bases. CDR3 length: 17 residues. Germline CDR1 is SGHRS and CDR2 is YFSETQ. The junction had 11 bases not matched to a gene; V was cut back by 1 base and J by 4 bases. For the CDR3, the DNA is TGCGCCAGCAGCTTGTTAGCGGGAGTTAGAGTAGGAGAGACCCAGTACTTC. Translation: CASSLLAGVRVGETQYF. Full variable domain (rest looked up from reference TRBV5-1 and TRBJ2-5): KAGVTQTPRYLIKTRGQQVTLSCSPISGHRSVSWYQQTPGQGLQFLFEYFSETQRNKGNFPGRFSGRQFSNSRSEMNVSTLELGDSALYLCASSLLAGVRVGETQYFGPGTRLLVL.

This clonotype was detected only a few times. The V gene is TRBV7-9, the J gene TRBJ2-1, with 8 bases fitting TRBD2. CDR1 SEHNR and CDR2 FQNEAQ come from the germline V gene (reference sequence). V lost 4 bases, J lost 4 bases, and 12 bases stayed unmatched. This CDR3 is built from 17 residues. The CDR3 sequence: CASSSPFSGIGYNEQFF. As DNA, the CDR3 is TGTGCCAGCAGCTCTCCCTTTAGCGGGATTGGGTACAATGAGCAGTTCTTC.

The chain is built from TRBV5-1 and TRBJ1-1; the D gene is possibly TRBD1 (5 bases). Trimming shortened V by 0 bases and J by 4 bases, and 13 bases separated the two germline ends. Germline V lookup: CDR1 SGHRS, CDR2 YFSETQ. The CDR3 contains 15 residues. CDR3 sequence: CASSLVSGFATEAFF. The DNA for the CDR3 is TGCGCCAGCAGCTTGGTTTCAGGGTTCGCCACTGAAGCTTTCTTT.

This chain connects TRBV29-1 to TRBJ2-7, with D hard to call. Germline V gene sequence: CDR1 SQVTM, CDR2 ANQGSEA. V lost 4 bases and J 3 bases, leaving 7 bases between the germline ends. This CDR3 comprises 11 residues. The DNA for the CDR3 is TGCAGCGTTGTGGCTGACTACGAGCAGTACTTC. It is translated as CSVVADYEQYF.

About this clonotype itself: A single base separates this from a much larger clone, so it may be a read error. The chain is built from TRBV3-1 and TRBJ2-7, with TRBD2 identical over 7 bases. CDR3 length equals 12 residues. CDR1 and CDR2 from the germline V gene are LGHDT and YNNKEL (reference sequence). V gave up 7 bases and J gave up 7 bases; unmatched junction bases: 7. CDR3 loop: CASTASGNEQYV. The CDR3 DNA reads as TGTGCCAGCACCGCGAGCGGGAATGAGCAGTACGTC.

This clonotype showed up just a few times. The genes are TRBV5-1 and TRBJ2-1; unclear D gene. The V end was cut by 0 bases, the J end by 6 bases, with 10 bases between. Germline V gives CDR1 SGHRS, CDR2 YFSETQ. The CDR3 contains 14 residues. CDR3 sequence (DNA): TGCGCCAGCAGCTTGGTGGGCAGAGTCAATGAGCAGTTCTTC. Protein: CASSLVGRVNEQFF.

The rearrangement uses TRBV5-5 and TRBJ2-3; TRBD2 might be the D (6 bases). The CDR3 is made up of 15 amino acids. Deletions cut 0 bases from V and 2 bases from J, with 10 bases between. The germline CDR1 and CDR2 sequences are SGHKS and YYEKEE (reference sequence). The CDR3 sequence: CASSLVEGITDTQYF. CDR3 in DNA: TGTGCCAGCAGCTTGGTGGAGGGGATCACAGATACGCAGTATTTT.

This clonotype has more than one count but fewer than ten. V gene TRBV12-3 or TRBV12-4 combines with J gene TRBJ2-5; 11 bases agree with TRBD2. Losses at the gene ends were 7 bases for V and 6 bases for J; bases not matched to a gene: 16. The CDR3 extends over 17 amino acids. CDR3 sequence reads: CASTKTSGRGGDQTQYF. The DNA of the CDR3 is TGTGCCAGCACCAAAACTAGCGGGAGAGGTGGGGATCAGACCCAGTACTTC.

This clonotype was seen a handful of times. V and J are TRBV27 and TRBJ1-1, with D uncertain. CDR3 size: 13 residues. The V gene lost 9 bases and the J gene lost 1 base, with 12 bases spanning the gap. Germline assignment: CDR1 MNHEY and CDR2 SMNVEV (reference sequence). The CDR3 protein is CASSIGRNTEAFF. The CDR3 DNA is TGTGCCAGTAGTATCGGGAGGAACACTGAAGCTTTCTTT.

The CDR3 nucleotides read TGCAGTGCTAGGAGGGATACGCAGTATTTT. It translates to CSARRDTQYF. The J gene is TRBJ2-3, the V gene TRBV20-1; D is unclear. The V end was cut by 3 bases, the J end by 6 bases, with 4 bases between. This CDR3 is built from 10 residues. Germline V gives CDR1 DFQATT, CDR2 SNEGSKA (reference sequence).

This clonotype was found a few times. The chain links TRBV24-1 to TRBJ2-1; the match to TRBD2 covers 8 bases. Trimming cost V 7 bases and J 6 bases; bases outside gene matches: 4. The germline V gene has CDR1 KGHDR and CDR2 SFDVKD. CDR3 length: 13 residues. The CDR3 loop is CATRGTSFNEQFF. For the CDR3, the DNA is TGTGCCACCAGAGGGACTAGTTTCAATGAGCAGTTCTTC.

This clonotype was counted only a few times. The V call is TRBV29-1, the J call TRBJ2-1, with 8 bases identical to TRBD2. This CDR3 spans 14 amino acids. The junction had 8 bases not matched to a gene; V was cut back by 4 bases and J by 6 bases. CDR1 SQVTM and CDR2 ANQGSEA come from the germline V gene. In nucleotides, the CDR3 is TGCAGCGTTGTTCTCAGCGGGAGTTTCAATGAGCAGTTCTTC. It specifies CSVVLSGSFNEQFF.